These 2 T cell receptor beta chains originate from one sample sequenced in a study of CD8 T cells in ankylosing spondylitis. Notes on the study in general: What seemed typical of ankylosing spondylitis blood was a TCR beta motif built from about 8 highly homologous variants.

From the 5' RACE reads, TCRdb called clonotypes with MiXCR, one entry per CDR3 protein. The table records around 890,000 distinct CDR3 sequences, approximately 12% of them present only once. No antigen is known for these receptors. Sequenced sample: blood, either unsorted or a sorted T cell fraction (not recorded which). These receptor sequences come from a male donor with ankylosing spondylitis.

Remarks on this clonotype: At one end the junction does not follow the germline gene, possibly because of a read error. V usage is TRBV27 and J usage is TRBJ1-5; D might be TRBD1 (6 bases). CDR3 length equals 17 residues. Per germline, CDR1 MNHEY and CDR2 SMNVEV (reference sequence). CDR3 in DNA: TGTGCCAGCAGTCTATCCGGGAAACAGGGAGTGAGTCAGCCCCAGCATTTT. Its translation: CASSLSGKQGVSQPQHF.

The genes are TRBV5-1 and TRBJ2-1, with unresolved D. Germline CDR1 is SGHRS and CDR2 is YFSETQ. The CDR3 has 16 residues. The V gene lost 0 bases and the J gene lost 2 bases, with 12 bases spanning the gap. This CDR3 reads CASSLVQPVAYNEQFF. The CDR3 DNA follows: TGCGCCAGCAGCTTGGTCCAGCCGGTAGCCTACAATGAGCAGTTCTTC.